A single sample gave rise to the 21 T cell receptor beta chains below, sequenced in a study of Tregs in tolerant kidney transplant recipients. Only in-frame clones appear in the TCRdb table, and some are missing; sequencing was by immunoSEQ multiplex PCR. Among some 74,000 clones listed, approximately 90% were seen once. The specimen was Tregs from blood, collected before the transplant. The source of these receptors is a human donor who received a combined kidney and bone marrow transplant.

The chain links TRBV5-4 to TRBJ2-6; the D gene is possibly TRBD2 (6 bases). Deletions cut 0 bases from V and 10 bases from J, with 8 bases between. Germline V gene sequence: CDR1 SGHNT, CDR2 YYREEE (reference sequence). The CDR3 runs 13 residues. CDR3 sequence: CASSLGTINVLTF. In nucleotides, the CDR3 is TGTGCCAGCAGCTTGGGGACTATAAACGTCCTGACTTTC. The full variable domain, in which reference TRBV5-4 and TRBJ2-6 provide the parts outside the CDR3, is ETGVTQSPTHLIKTRGQQVTLRCSSQSGHNTVSWYQQALGQGPQFIFQYYREEENGRGNFPPRFSGLQFPNYSSELNVNALELDDSALYLCASSLGTINVLTFGAGSRLTVL.

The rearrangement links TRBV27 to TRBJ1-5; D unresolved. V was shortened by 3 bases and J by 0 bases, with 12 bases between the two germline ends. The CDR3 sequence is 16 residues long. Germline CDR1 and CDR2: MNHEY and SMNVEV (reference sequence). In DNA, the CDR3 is TGTGCCAGCAGTTTCGAGCCCCCATATAGCAATCAGCCCCAGCATTTT. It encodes CASSFEPPYSNQPQHF.

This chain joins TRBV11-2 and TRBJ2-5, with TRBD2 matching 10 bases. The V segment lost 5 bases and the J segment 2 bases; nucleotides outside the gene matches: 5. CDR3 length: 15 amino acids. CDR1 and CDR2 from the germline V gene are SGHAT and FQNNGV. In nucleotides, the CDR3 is TGTGCCAGCAGCACCCGGACTAGCGGACAAGAGACCCAGTACTTC. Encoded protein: CASSTRTSGQETQYF.

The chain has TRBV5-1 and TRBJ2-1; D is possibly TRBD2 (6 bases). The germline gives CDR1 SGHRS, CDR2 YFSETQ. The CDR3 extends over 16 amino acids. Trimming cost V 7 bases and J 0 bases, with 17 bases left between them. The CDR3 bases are TGCGCCAGCCAAAGATCTATAGCGGACTCCTACAATGAGCAGTTCTTC. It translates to CASQRSIADSYNEQFF. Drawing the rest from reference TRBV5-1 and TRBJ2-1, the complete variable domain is KAGVTQTPRYLIKTRGQQVTLSCSPISGHRSVSWYQQTPGQGLQFLFEYFSETQRNKGNFPGRFSGRQFSNSRSEMNVSTLELGDSALYLCASQRSIADSYNEQFFGPGTRLTVL.

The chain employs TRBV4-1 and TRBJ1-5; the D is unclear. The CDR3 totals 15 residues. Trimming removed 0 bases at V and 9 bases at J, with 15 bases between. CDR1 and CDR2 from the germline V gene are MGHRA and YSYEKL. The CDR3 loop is CASSQDLQFGWPQHF. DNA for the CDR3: TGCGCCAGCAGCCAAGATCTCCAGTTTGGTTGGCCCCAGCATTTT.

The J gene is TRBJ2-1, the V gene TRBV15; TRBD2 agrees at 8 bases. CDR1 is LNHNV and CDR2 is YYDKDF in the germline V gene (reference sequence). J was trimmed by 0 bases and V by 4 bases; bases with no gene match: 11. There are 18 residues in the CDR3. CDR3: CATSTDARRGGSYNEQFF. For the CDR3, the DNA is TGTGCCACCAGCACAGACGCTCGCCGGGGGGGCTCCTACAATGAGCAGTTCTTC. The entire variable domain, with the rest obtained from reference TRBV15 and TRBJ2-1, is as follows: DAMVIQNPRYQVTQFGKPVTLSCSQTLNHNVMYWYQQKSSQAPKLLFHYYDKDFNNEADTPDNFQSRRPNTSFCFLDIRSPGLGDTAMYLCATSTDARRGGSYNEQFFGPGTRLTVL.

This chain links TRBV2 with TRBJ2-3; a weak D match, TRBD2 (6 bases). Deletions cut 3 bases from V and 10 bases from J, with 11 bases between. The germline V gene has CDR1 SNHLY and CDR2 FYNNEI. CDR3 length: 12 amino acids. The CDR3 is CASSDGGSPQYF. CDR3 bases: TGTGCCAGCAGTGATGGGGGGAGCCCGCAGTATTTT.

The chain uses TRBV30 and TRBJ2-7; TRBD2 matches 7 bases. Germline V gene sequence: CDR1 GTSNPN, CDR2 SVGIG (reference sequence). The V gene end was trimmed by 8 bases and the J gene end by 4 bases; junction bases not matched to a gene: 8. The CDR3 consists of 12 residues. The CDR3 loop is CALRDYPYEQYF. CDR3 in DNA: TGTGCCCTCCGGGACTACCCTTACGAGCAGTACTTC.

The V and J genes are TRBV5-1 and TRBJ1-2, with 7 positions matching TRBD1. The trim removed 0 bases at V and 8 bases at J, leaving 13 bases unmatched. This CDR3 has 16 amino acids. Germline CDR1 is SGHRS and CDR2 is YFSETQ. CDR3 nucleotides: TGCGCCAGCAGCTTGGTTGAGAACAGGGGACATGGCGGCTACACCTTC. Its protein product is CASSLVENRGHGGYTF.

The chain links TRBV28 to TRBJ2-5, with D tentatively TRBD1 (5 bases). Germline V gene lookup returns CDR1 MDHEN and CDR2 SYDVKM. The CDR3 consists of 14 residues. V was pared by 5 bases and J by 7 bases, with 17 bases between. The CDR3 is CASSTPGSIGTQYF. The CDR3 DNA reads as TGTGCCAGCAGTACCCCAGGGTCTATTGGGACCCAGTACTTC.

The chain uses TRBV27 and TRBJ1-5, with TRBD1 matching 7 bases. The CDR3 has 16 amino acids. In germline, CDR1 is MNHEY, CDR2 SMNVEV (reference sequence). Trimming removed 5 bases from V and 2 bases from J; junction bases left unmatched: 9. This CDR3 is CASSTRATGGNQPQHF. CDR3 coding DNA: TGTGCCAGCAGTACACGAGCTACAGGGGGCAATCAGCCCCAGCATTTT.

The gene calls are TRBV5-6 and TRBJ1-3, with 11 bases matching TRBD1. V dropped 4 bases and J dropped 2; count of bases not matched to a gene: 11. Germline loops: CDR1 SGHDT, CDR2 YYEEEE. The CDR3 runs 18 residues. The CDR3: CASSPGTGGVFAGNTIYF. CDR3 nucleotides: TGTGCCAGCAGCCCCGGGACAGGGGGGGTTTTCGCTGGAAACACCATATATTTT. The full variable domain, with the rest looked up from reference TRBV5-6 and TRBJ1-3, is DAGVTQSPTHLIKTRGQQVTLRCSPKSGHDTVSWYQQALGQGPQFIFQYYEEEERQRGNFPDRFSGHQFPNYSSELNVNALLLGDSALYLCASSPGTGGVFAGNTIYFGEGSWLTVV.

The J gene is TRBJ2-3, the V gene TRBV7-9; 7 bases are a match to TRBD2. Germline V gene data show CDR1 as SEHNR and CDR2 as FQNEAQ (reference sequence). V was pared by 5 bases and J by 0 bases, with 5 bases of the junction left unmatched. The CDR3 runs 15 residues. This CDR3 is CASSPPGGSTDTQYF. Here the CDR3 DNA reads TGTGCCAGCAGCCCCCCGGGGGGTAGCACAGATACGCAGTATTTT.

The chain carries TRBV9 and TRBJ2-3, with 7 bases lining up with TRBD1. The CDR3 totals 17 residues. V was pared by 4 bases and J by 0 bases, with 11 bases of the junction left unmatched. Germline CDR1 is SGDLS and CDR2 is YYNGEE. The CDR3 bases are TGTGCCAGCAGCTTATCCGGGACAGCCGCTAGCACAGATACGCAGTATTTT. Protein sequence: CASSLSGTAASTDTQYF.

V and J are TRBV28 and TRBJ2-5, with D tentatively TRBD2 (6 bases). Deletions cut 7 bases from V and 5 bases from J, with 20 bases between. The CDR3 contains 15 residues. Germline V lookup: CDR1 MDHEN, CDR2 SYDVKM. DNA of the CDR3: TGTGCCAGCAACGTGGGAGGAAGCACTGGGGAGACCCAGTACTTC. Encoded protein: CASNVGGSTGETQYF.

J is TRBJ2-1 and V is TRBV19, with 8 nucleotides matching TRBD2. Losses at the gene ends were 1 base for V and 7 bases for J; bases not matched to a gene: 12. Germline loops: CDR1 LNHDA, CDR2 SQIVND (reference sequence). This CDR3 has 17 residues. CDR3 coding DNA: TGTGCCAGTAGTATAGTACCCCGGGAGGGCGGTAGGAATGAGCAGTTCTTC. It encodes CASSIVPREGGRNEQFF. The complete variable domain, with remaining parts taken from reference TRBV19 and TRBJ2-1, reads DGGITQSPKYLFRKEGQNVTLSCEQNLNHDAMYWYRQDPGQGLRLIYYSQIVNDFQKGDIAEGYSVSREKKESFPLTVTSAQKNPTAFYLCASSIVPREGGRNEQFFGPGTRLTVL.

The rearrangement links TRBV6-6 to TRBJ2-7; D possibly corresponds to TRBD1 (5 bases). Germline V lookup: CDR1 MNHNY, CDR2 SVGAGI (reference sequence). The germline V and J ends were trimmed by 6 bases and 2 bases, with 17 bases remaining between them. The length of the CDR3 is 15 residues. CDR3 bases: TGTGCCAGCAGCCCAGGGCAGGGTGAGACCTACGAGCAGTACTTC. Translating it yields CASSPGQGETYEQYF.

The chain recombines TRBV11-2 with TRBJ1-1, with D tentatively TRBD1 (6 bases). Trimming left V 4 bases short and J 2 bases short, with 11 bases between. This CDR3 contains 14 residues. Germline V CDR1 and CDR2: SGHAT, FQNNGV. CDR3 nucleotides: TGTGCCAGCAGCTCCGTACAGGGTAACACTGAAGCTTTCTTT. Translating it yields CASSSVQGNTEAFF.

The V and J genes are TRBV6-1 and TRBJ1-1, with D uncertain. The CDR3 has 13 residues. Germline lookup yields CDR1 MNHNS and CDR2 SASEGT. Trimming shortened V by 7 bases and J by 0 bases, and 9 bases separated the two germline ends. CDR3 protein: CASNRRLNTEAFF. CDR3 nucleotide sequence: TGTGCCAGCAATAGGCGATTGAACACTGAAGCTTTCTTT.

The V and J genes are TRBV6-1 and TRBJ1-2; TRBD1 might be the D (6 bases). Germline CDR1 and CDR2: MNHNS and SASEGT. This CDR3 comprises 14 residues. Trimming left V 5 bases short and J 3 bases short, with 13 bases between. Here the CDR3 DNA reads TGTGCCAGCAGTTCAGCAGGGGTCGACTATGGCTACACCTTC. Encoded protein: CASSSAGVDYGYTF.

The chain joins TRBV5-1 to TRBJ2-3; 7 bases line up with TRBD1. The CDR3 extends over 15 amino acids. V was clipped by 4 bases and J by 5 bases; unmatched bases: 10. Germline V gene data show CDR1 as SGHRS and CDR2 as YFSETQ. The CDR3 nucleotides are TGCGCCAGCAGCCCCCGACAGGGTGGAAAAGATACGCAGTATTTT. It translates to CASSPRQGGKDTQYF.